These 25 T cell receptor beta chains were all obtained from the same sample, sequenced in a study of shared clonotypes between healthy human individuals. Repertoires were generated with immunoSEQ multiplex PCR, while TCRdb's copy carries only in-frame clones and drops some. The sample contains about 1.1 million clones, roughly 80% of which appear only once. Sequenced material: memory CD4+ T cells from PBMCs. Stated subset: CD45RA-negative fraction. These receptors all come from a man between 18 and 29 years old in good health. Some clones in this sample may be carry-over from other donors' samples.

This clone was picked up one time. The gene calls are TRBV7-3 and TRBJ2-2; maybe TRBD2 (5 bases). The germline V gene encodes CDR1 SGHTA and CDR2 FQGTGA. The CDR3 sequence is 16 residues long. With 2 bases removed from V and 6 bases from J, the gap between germline ends came to 16 bases. The chain's CDR3 is CASSLFSSAGAGELFF. The CDR3 bases are TGTGCCAGCAGCTTATTTTCCTCGGCCGGGGCCGGGGAGCTGTTTTTT.

The V gene is TRBV5-1, the J gene TRBJ1-1; 7 nucleotides align to TRBD1. The CDR3 loop spans 17 amino acids. V lost 4 bases and J lost 2; bases outside the gene matches: 14. The germline CDR1 and CDR2 sequences are SGHRS and YFSETQ. The CDR3: CASSRIFQGTANTEAFF. The DNA of the CDR3 is TGCGCCAGCAGCAGGATATTTCAAGGGACAGCCAACACTGAAGCTTTCTTT.

Remarks on this clone: With a much larger clone just one base away, this may be a read error. This rearrangement joins TRBV5-8 to TRBJ2-2, with D unclear. The length of the CDR3 is 15 residues. Looked up from germline, CDR1 is SGHTS and CDR2 is YDEGEE. The germline V and J ends were trimmed by 1 base and 6 bases, with 13 bases remaining between them. The CDR3 nucleotides read TGTGCCAGCAGCTTGCGGCTAAGGCCCCCCGGGGAGCTGTTTTTT. This gives the protein CASSLRLRPPGELFF.

The chain links TRBV28 to TRBJ1-4, with 9 bases aligning to TRBD1. There are 14 residues in the CDR3. The V gene end was trimmed by 6 bases and the J gene end by 4 bases; junction bases not matched to a gene: 3. Germline V lookup: CDR1 MDHEN, CDR2 SYDVKM. The CDR3 sequence is CASRGTGSNEKLFF. The CDR3 coding sequence is TGTGCCAGCAGGGGGACAGGGAGTAATGAAAAACTGTTTTTT.

The gene calls are TRBV13 and TRBJ1-2; D not resolved. The V end was cut by 2 bases, the J end by 4 bases, with 8 bases between. CDR3 length: 13 residues. Germline V gives CDR1 PRHDT, CDR2 FYEKMQ (reference sequence). The CDR3 nucleotides are TGTGCCAGCAGCTTACGGGGTATCTATGGCTACACCTTC. This encodes CASSLRGIYGYTF.

The chain links TRBV19 to TRBJ2-1; a weak D match, TRBD2 (6 bases). V dropped 9 bases and J dropped 7 bases, with 22 bases sitting between them. In germline, CDR1 is LNHDA, CDR2 SQIVND (reference sequence). The length of the CDR3 is 15 residues. The CDR3 region is CASGGSELAWNEQFF. In DNA form, the CDR3 reads TGTGCCAGCGGAGGATCGGAGCTAGCGTGGAATGAGCAGTTCTTC.

This chain links TRBV5-5 with TRBJ1-1; D perhaps matches TRBD1 (5 bases). The germline V and J ends were trimmed by 2 bases and 6 bases, with 14 bases remaining between them. Germline CDR1 is SGHKS and CDR2 is YYEKEE (reference sequence). CDR3 size: 14 residues. DNA for the CDR3: TGTGCCAGCAGCTTATCCGGGACCCGGCCTGAAGCTTTCTTT. It specifies CASSLSGTRPEAFF.

The chain recombines TRBV2 with TRBJ1-1; possible D gene TRBD1, 5 bases. Trimming removed 6 bases at V and 0 bases at J, with 8 bases between. Germline V gene lookup returns CDR1 SNHLY and CDR2 FYNNEI. The length of the CDR3 is 13 residues. The CDR3: CASRTDMNTEAFF. CDR3 DNA: TGTGCCAGCAGAACGGACATGAACACTGAAGCTTTCTTT.

The chain combines TRBV18 with TRBJ2-7, with 8 bases aligning to TRBD1. The germline CDR1 and CDR2 sequences are KGHSH and LQKENI. The CDR3 is 14 residues long. Trimming at V came to 8 bases and at J to 2 bases, leaving 8 bases not matched to a gene. CDR3 region: CASGKRQGTYEQYF. The CDR3 DNA follows: TGTGCCAGCGGTAAGAGACAGGGGACCTACGAGCAGTACTTC.

The rearrangement links TRBV9 to TRBJ2-2; no definite D call. Germline CDR1 reads SGDLS; CDR2 reads YYNGEE. V dropped 7 bases and J dropped 2 bases, with 15 bases sitting between them. The CDR3 has 15 amino acids. The CDR3 region is CASDALGVNTGELFF. The CDR3 DNA sequence: TGTGCCAGCGATGCTTTGGGTGTAAACACCGGGGAGCTGTTTTTT.

V and J are TRBV5-1 and TRBJ2-5, with TRBD2 identical over 9 bases. The CDR3 is 15 amino acids. V gave up 6 bases and J gave up 4 bases; unmatched junction bases: 10. Per germline, CDR1 SGHRS and CDR2 YFSETQ. The CDR3 is CASTGGRASGETQYF. The CDR3 region has the DNA TGCGCCAGCACGGGCGGGAGGGCCTCTGGAGAGACCCAGTACTTC.

This clone was recorded a few times. This chain joins TRBV5-1 and TRBJ1-1; the D is unclear. CDR3 length: 14 residues. Deletions cut 4 bases from V and 1 base from J, with 11 bases between. CDR1 and CDR2 (germline): SGHRS, YFSETQ. The DNA for the CDR3 is TGCGCCAGCAGCCAAGTTATAGGGAACACTGAAGCTTTCTTT. It is translated as CASSQVIGNTEAFF.

The count of this clone is one. The chain has TRBV28 and TRBJ2-4; 9 bases line up with TRBD1. Trimming cost V 5 bases and J 6 bases; bases outside gene matches: 11. Germline V CDR1 and CDR2: MDHEN, SYDVKM. The CDR3 spans 16 residues. The DNA for the CDR3 is TGTGCCAGCAGTCGCGACACAGGGGGCGCAGGAAACATTCAGTACTTC. Translating gives CASSRDTGGAGNIQYF.

The table lists this clone with a count of one. CDR3 DNA: TGTGCCAGCAGTTTGCGAGGGGACTATGGCTACACCTTC. Protein: CASSLRGDYGYTF. This chain uses TRBV28 with TRBJ1-2; D might be TRBD1 (5 bases). CDR1 and CDR2 (germline): MDHEN, SYDVKM. Trimming left V 3 bases short and J 3 bases short, with 8 bases between. The CDR3 sequence is 13 residues long.

This sequence joins TRBV28 and TRBJ2-5, with 8 nucleotides matching TRBD1. Germline V CDR1 and CDR2: MDHEN, SYDVKM. CDR3 size: 17 residues. V dropped 5 bases and J dropped 5; count of bases not matched to a gene: 16. CDR3 nucleotide sequence: TGTGCCAGCAGTCCCCAGATCCGCAGGGGGCAAAGGGAGACCCAGTACTTC. Its protein product is CASSPQIRRGQRETQYF.

This clone showed up just once. A read error may be the cause here, since a much bigger clone is one base away. The chain joins TRBV7-2 to TRBJ2-5; TRBD1 aligns across 7 bases. This CDR3 spans 13 amino acids. The germline CDR1 and CDR2 sequences are SGHTA and FQGNSA. V was clipped by 4 bases and J by 3 bases; unmatched bases: 2. The chain's CDR3 is CASSYGQEETQYF. The CDR3 DNA is TGTGCCAGCAGCTACGGACAGGAAGAGACCCAGTACTTC. The whole variable domain, filled in from reference TRBV7-2 and TRBJ2-5, reads GAGVSQSPSNKVTEKGKDVELRCDPISGHTALYWYRQSLGQGLEFLIYFQGNSAPDKSGLPSDRFSAERTGGSVSTLTIQRTQQEDSAVYLCASSYGQEETQYFGPGTRLLVL.

This chain links TRBV5-8 with TRBJ2-5; 8 bases agree with TRBD1. CDR3 size: 14 residues. The V gene's germline CDR1 is SGHTS and CDR2 YDEGEE. V was pared by 5 bases and J by 4 bases, with 7 bases of the junction left unmatched. The CDR3 sequence is CASSPRGRGETQYF. The CDR3 DNA reads TGTGCCAGCAGTCCCAGGGGGCGAGGAGAGACCCAGTACTTC.

V is TRBV11-3 and J is TRBJ2-7, with D perhaps TRBD1 (6 bases). The CDR3 is 14 residues long. Trimming took off 4 bases at V and 0 bases at J, with 10 bases between the two ends. CDR1 and CDR2 (germline): SGHNT, YENEEA. CDR3 nucleotides: TGTGCCAGCAGCTCAGGACAGAGCTCCTACGAGCAGTACTTC. It specifies CASSSGQSSYEQYF.

This chain uses TRBV29-1 with TRBJ1-2; perhaps TRBD1 as D (6 bases). There are 14 residues in the CDR3. CDR1 SQVTM and CDR2 ANQGSEA come from the germline V gene. Trimming removed 6 bases at V and 8 bases at J, with 22 bases between. The CDR3 region is CSVLLAPGTGGYTF. The CDR3 coding sequence is TGCAGCGTACTCCTCGCTCCGGGTACAGGGGGCTACACCTTC.

V is TRBV5-4 and J is TRBJ2-1; D perhaps matches TRBD2 (6 bases). V gave up 0 bases and J gave up 6 bases, with 19 bases separating them. CDR1 and CDR2 (germline): SGHNT, YYREEE (reference sequence). The CDR3 spans 17 residues. The CDR3 loop reads CASSLAGGTTWGNEQFF. The CDR3 DNA follows: TGTGCCAGCAGCTTGGCTGGCGGGACCACCTGGGGCAATGAGCAGTTCTTC.

J is TRBJ1-5 and V is TRBV19, with D perhaps matching TRBD1 (5 bases). The CDR3 is 13 residues long. Germline V gene lookup returns CDR1 LNHDA and CDR2 SQIVND (reference sequence). With 8 bases removed from V and 1 base from J, the gap between germline ends came to 9 bases. CDR3 in amino acids: CASGGWSNQPQHF. As DNA, the CDR3 is TGTGCCAGTGGGGGGTGGAGCAATCAGCCCCAGCATTTT.

This clone was seen once. CDR3 sequence: CASSLLRQETQYF. The CDR3 region has the DNA TGTGCCAGCAGCCTACTTCGGCAAGAGACCCAGTACTTC. The chain uses TRBV7-6 and TRBJ2-5; D unclear. V was clipped by 5 bases and J by 2 bases, with 9 bases between them. This CDR3 has 13 amino acids. Germline V lookup: CDR1 SGHVS, CDR2 FNYEAQ.

This chain connects TRBV30 to TRBJ1-1, with TRBD1 matching over 7 bases. CDR1 and CDR2 from the germline V gene are GTSNPN and SVGIG (reference sequence). The junction had 7 bases not matched to a gene; V was cut back by 4 bases and J by 5 bases. The CDR3 runs to 13 residues. DNA of the CDR3: TGTGCCTGGAAAACAGGGGTGGAGACTGAAGCTTTCTTT. Translation gives CAWKTGVETEAFF.

V usage is TRBV30 and J usage is TRBJ2-3, with 7 positions matching TRBD2. Trimming cost V 8 bases and J 6 bases; bases outside gene matches: 11. The CDR3 runs to 13 residues. Looked up from germline, CDR1 is GTSNPN and CDR2 is SVGIG (reference sequence). The DNA for the CDR3 is TGTGCCGGAGGGCGGGGGTTCGGGGATACGCAGTATTTT. Translation gives CAGGRGFGDTQYF.

V usage is TRBV10-3 and J usage is TRBJ1-1; D is possibly TRBD1 (5 bases). Germline V gene sequence: CDR1 ENHRY, CDR2 SYGVKD. Trimming took off 8 bases at V and 4 bases at J, with 11 bases between the two ends. The CDR3 has 12 residues. CDR3 DNA sequence: TGTGCCATCGGGGGGGTGGGCACTGAAGCTTTCTTT. It encodes CAIGGVGTEAFF.